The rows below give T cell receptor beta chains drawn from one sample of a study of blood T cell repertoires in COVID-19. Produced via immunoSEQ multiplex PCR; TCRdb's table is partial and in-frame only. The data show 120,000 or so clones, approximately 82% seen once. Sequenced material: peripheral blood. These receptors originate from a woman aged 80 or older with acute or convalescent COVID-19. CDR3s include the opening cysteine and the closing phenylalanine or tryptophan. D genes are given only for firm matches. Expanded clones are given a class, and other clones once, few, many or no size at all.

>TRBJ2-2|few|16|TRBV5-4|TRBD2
CASSRKTSGYTGELFF
TGTGCCAGCAGCCGTAAGACTAGCGGGTACACCGGGGAGCTGTTTTTT
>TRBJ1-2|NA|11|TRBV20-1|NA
CSAPLLRGYTF
TGCAGTGCCCCTCTTCTCCGGGGCTACACCTTC
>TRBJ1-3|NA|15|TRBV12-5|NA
CASVPGGPSGNTIYF
TGTGCTAGTGTCCCGGGGGGCCCCTCTGGAAACACCATATATTTT
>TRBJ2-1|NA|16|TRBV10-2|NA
CASALRWVSSYNEQFF
TGCGCCAGCGCACTAAGATGGGTGAGCTCCTACAATGAGCAGTTCTTC
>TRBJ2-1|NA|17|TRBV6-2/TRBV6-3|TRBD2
CASSYAVGTSRWDEQFF
TGTGCCAGCAGTTACGCGGTAGGGACTAGTCGTTGGGATGAGCAGTTCTTC
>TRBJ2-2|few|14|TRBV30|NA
CAWRLGAGTGELFF
TGTGCCTGGAGGTTGGGGGCAGGGACCGGGGAGCTGTTTTTT
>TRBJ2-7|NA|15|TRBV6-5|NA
CASSYSGATAYEQYF
TGTGCCAGCAGTTACTCTGGAGCCACCGCCTACGAGCAGTACTTC
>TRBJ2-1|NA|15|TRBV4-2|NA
CASSQDWLANNEQFF
TGTGCCAGCAGCCAAGATTGGCTAGCGAATAATGAGCAGTTCTTC
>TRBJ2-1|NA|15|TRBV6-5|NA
CASSRGADSYNEQFF
TGTGCCAGCAGCCGGGGGGCGGACTCCTACAATGAGCAGTTCTTC
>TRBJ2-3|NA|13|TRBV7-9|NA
CASSLLVTDTQYF
TGTGCCAGCAGCTTACTAGTTACAGATACGCAGTATTTT
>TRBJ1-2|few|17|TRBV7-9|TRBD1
CASSLTLPGQGRGGYTF
TGTGCCAGCAGCTTAACCCTTCCGGGACAGGGGCGCGGTGGCTACACCTTC
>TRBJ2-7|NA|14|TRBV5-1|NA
CASSDRRSSYEQYF
TGCGCCAGCAGTGATCGACGGAGCTCCTACGAGCAGTACTTC
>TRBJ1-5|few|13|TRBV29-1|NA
CSVRGGGFEPQHF
TGCAGCGTGAGAGGGGGGGGGTTCGAGCCCCAGCATTTT
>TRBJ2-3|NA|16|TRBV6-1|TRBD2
CASSGGLAGGTDTQYF
TGTGCCAGCAGTGGAGGGCTAGCGGGGGGCACAGATACGCAGTATTTT
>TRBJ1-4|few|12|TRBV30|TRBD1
CAWSGQGAKLFF
TGTGCCTGGAGTGGACAGGGGGCTAAACTGTTTTTT
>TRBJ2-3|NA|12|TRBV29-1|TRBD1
CSAYRGSDTQYF
TGCAGCGCGTACAGGGGTTCAGATACGCAGTATTTT
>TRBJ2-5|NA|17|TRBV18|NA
CASSPLPLPGTGETQYF
TGTGCCAGCTCACCACTACCCCTACCGGGTACCGGAGAGACCCAGTACTTC
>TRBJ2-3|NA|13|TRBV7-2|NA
CASSLGLADTQYF
TGTGCCAGCAGCTTAGGTTTAGCAGATACGCAGTATTTT
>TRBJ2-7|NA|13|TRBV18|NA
CASSPSTAYEQYF
TGTGCCAGCTCACCTTCAACAGCCTACGAGCAGTACTTC
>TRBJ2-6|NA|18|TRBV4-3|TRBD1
CASSPGQGGGHGANVLTF
TGCGCCAGCAGCCCCGGACAGGGAGGAGGTCATGGGGCCAACGTCCTGACTTTC
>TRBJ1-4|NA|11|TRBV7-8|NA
CAVEGGEKLFF
TGTGCTGTGGAGGGAGGTGAAAAACTGTTTTTT
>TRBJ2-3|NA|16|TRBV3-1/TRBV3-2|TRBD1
CASSQARDRSVDTQYF
TGTGCCAGCAGCCAAGCGAGGGACAGGAGTGTGGATACGCAGTATTTT
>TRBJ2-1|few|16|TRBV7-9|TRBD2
CASSPRGLAGVNAQFF
TGTGCCAGCAGCCCAAGGGGACTAGCGGGAGTTAATGCGCAGTTCTTC
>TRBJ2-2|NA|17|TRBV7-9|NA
CASSLDLDSRYTGELFF
TGTGCCAGCAGCTTAGATCTAGACTCCAGATACACCGGGGAGCTGTTTTTT
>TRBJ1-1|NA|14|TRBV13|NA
CASSQQRGNTEAFF
TGTGCCAGCAGCCAACAGCGGGGGAACACTGAAGCTTTCTTT
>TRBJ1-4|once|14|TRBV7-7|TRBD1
CASSAGQGEGKLFF
TGTGCCAGCAGCGCGGGACAGGGAGAAGGAAAACTGTTTTTT